The present T cell receptor (beta chain) was sequenced within a study of T-cell memory formation after mild COVID-19. Study results and caveats: Several responding clones turned up in pre-infection memory, indicating that cross-reactive memory may have taken part. Clones that contracted from day 15 to 85 were balanced CD4/CD8, while later expanders leaned CD4+.

The CDR3 loop spans 14 amino acids. Deletions cut 0 bases from V and 2 bases from J, with 7 bases between. Germline V gene sequence: CDR1 SGDLS, CDR2 YYNGEE. After 5'RACE with constant-segment primers, TCR alpha and TCR beta cDNA libraries carrying sample barcodes and UMIs were obtained. TCRdb re-derived calls from the 5' RACE reads in MiXCR, one entry per CDR3 protein. This table holds tens of thousands of distinct CDR3 sequences, over 6.5% found once. This clonotype was detected only a few times. Its antigen is undetermined. The TCR was taken from an adult who had mild COVID-19 (a few samples of this study predate the infection). Cell type and time point are not known. The specimen sequenced was PBMCs or a T cell subset sorted from them (not recorded which). The V call is TRBV9, the J call TRBJ2-3; a possible D gene is TRBD1 (6 bases). For the CDR3, the DNA is TGTGCCAGCAGCGTAGGACAGGACACAGATACGCAGTATTTT. This sequence encodes CASSVGQDTDTQYF.